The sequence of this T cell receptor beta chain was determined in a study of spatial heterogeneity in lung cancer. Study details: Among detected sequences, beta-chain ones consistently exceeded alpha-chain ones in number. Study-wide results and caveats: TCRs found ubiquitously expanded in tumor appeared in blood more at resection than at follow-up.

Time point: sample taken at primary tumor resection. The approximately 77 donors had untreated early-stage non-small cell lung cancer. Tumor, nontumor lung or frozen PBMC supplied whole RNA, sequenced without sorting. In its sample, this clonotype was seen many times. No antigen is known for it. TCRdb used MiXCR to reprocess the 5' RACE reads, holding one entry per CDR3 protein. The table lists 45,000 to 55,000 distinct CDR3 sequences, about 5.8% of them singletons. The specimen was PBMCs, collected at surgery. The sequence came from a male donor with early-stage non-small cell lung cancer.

The CDR3 sequence is CASNTGQGRNYGYTF. The CDR3 region has the DNA TGTGCCAGCAACACGGGACAGGGGCGCAACTATGGCTACACCTTC. The chain combines TRBV6-6 with TRBJ1-2; 10 nucleotides line up with TRBD1. Germline CDR1 reads MNHNY; CDR2 reads SVGAGI (reference sequence). V gave up 7 bases and J gave up 2 bases; unmatched junction bases: 7. The CDR3 sequence is 15 residues long.